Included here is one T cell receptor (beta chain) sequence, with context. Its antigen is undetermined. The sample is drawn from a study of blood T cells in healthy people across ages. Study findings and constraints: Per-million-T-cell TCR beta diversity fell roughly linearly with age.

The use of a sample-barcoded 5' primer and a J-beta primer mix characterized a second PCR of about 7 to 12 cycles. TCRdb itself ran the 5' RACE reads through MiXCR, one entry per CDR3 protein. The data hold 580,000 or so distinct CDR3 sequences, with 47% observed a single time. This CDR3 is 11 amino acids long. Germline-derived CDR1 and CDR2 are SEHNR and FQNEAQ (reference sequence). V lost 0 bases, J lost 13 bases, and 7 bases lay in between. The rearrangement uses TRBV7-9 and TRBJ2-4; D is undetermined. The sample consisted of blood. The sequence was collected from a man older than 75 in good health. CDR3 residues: CASSLAEEQYF. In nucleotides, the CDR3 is TGTGCCAGCAGCTTAGCAGAAGAGCAGTACTTC.